This entry lists 8 T cell receptor beta chains sequenced from one sample in a study of tumor-infiltrating lymphocytes in primary liver carcinoma. A primer matching the constant region was used to make TCR beta cDNA from approximately 520 ng of total RNA. Nested multiplex PCR, run for three rounds with slightly modified ARM-PCR, yielded TCR beta libraries. Running around 10 cycles apiece, the first two PCR rounds relied on TRBV1-TRBV30 forward primers together with a C-beta reverse primer. TCRdb redid the calling of the multiplex PCR reads with MiXCR, one entry per CDR3 protein. The sample carries approximately 22,000 distinct CDR3 sequences, approximately 72% recorded once. Both RNA and DNA were isolated together from around 18-30 mg of bulk tissue that had not been sorted. The source material was liver tumor tissue from sampling region 1. Subset denoted: tumor region T1, superior pole. Receptors originate from a man aged 40-55 years with primary liver carcinoma and hepatitis B virus infection.

The chain recombines TRBV29-1 with TRBJ2-7, with 11 bases matching TRBD2. Looked up from germline, CDR1 is SQVTM and CDR2 is ANQGSEA. V shed 5 bases, J shed 7 bases, and the junction held 13 bases outside the gene matches. The CDR3 loop spans 15 amino acids. DNA of the CDR3: TGCAGCGTTCTCTACGGGACTAGCGGTTTAGGGGAGCAGTACTTC. It specifies CSVLYGTSGLGEQYF.

Notes on this clonotype: This may arise from a read error, as a much more abundant clone is one base away. This CDR3 fails to terminate in the conserved phenylalanine or tryptophan, so it likely reflects a read error. V gene TRBV5-1 combines with J gene TRBJ1-2, with D hard to call. V lost 0 bases and J lost 1, with 4 bases in between. CDR1 is SGHRS and CDR2 is YFSETQ in the germline V gene. The CDR3 is made up of 13 amino acids. The CDR3, as DNA: TGCGCCAGCAGCTTGGATGGTAACTATGGCTACACCTTA. Its translation: CASSLDGNYGYTL.

Comments on this clonotype: A junction end diverges from the germline sequence, so it may reflect a read error. The rearrangement links TRBV28 to TRBJ2-7; TRBD2 aligns across 11 bases. The CDR3 length is 14 residues. Per germline, CDR1 MDHEN and CDR2 SYDVKM. The CDR3 sequence: CTNSPLAGDYKQYF. The CDR3 coding sequence is TGTACCAACAGTCCACTAGCGGGAGACTACAAGCAGTACTTC.

In the case of this clonotype: The junction does not match germline at one end; this may be a read error. This chain joins TRBV29-1 and TRBJ2-1; D call uncertain. There are 16 residues in the CDR3. Germline V gene lookup returns CDR1 SQVTM and CDR2 ANQGSEA. The CDR3 reads CIVATLRPWSCQEQFF. CDR3 bases: TGCATCGTTGCCACGCTTCGGCCCTGGTCCTGTCAAGAGCAGTTCTTC.

The chain links TRBV7-9 to TRBJ2-7; no firm D call. V lost 10 bases, J lost 4 bases, and 14 bases lay in between. CDR1 is SEHNR and CDR2 is FQNEAQ in the germline V gene (reference sequence). The CDR3 loop spans 12 amino acids. The CDR3 bases are TGTGCCAACGGCTGGAGAGATTACGAGCAGTACTTC. Protein sequence: CANGWRDYEQYF.

As regards this clonotype: The junction does not match germline at one end; this may be a read error. The gene calls are TRBV11-2 and TRBJ2-7; 8 bases fit TRBD1. The CDR3 loop spans 13 amino acids. Germline values: CDR1 SGHAT, CDR2 FQNNGV. The CDR3 bases are TGTGTCAGCAGCTTAGACTCAGGGGGCGGGCAGTACTTC. It encodes CVSSLDSGGGQYF.

A note on this clonotype: The CDR3 does not close with the conserved phenylalanine or tryptophan, likely indicating a read error. The V call is TRBV4-3, the J call TRBJ2-7, with D hard to call. The CDR3 is made up of 15 amino acids. Germline V gene lookup returns CDR1 LGHNA and CDR2 YSLEER. V shed 0 bases and J shed 2 bases, with 11 bases lying between them. CDR3 coding DNA: TGCGCCAGCAGCCAAGATCACGAGACTCCCTACGAGCAGTACCTC. This encodes CASSQDHETPYEQYL.

In regard to this clonotype: An end of the junction differs from the germline gene, which may be a read error. V and J are TRBV11-2 and TRBJ2-5; no reliable D call. The CDR3 runs to 16 residues. Germline values: CDR1 SGHAT, CDR2 FQNNGV. Here the CDR3 reads CARRSRVSAHQETQYF. CDR3 coding DNA: TGTGCCCGCAGATCCCGGGTCTCGGCCCACCAAGAGACCCAGTACTTC.